This T cell receptor beta chain was recovered during a study of identical twins. Germline loops: CDR1 SGHRS, CDR2 YFSETQ. This CDR3 is built from 13 residues. V lost 0 bases to trimming and J lost 1 base, with 4 bases between them. This clonotype was recorded many times. In TCRdb, the 5' RACE reads were re-called with MiXCR into one record per CDR3 protein. The profile covers roughly 630,000 distinct CDR3 sequences, with around 7.5% appearing a single time and about 1.6% taken by the ten largest. These data also featured in a second study, about yellow fever vaccine responses in identical twins.

The V and J genes are TRBV5-1 and TRBJ1-1, with D unresolved. The TCR comes from a woman under 30 in good health. The sequenced sample was PBMCs. CDR3 loop: CASSLAPNTEAFF. CDR3 coding DNA: TGCGCCAGCAGCTTGGCCCCGAACACTGAAGCTTTCTTT.